The TCR beta chain described here comes from a study of cytomegalovirus exposure and HLA in healthy donors. Whole-study findings and limits: Later analysis associated a missense DCLRE1C variant with TCR beta V- and J-gene trimming.

To note about this clone: Its target is not known.

PCR amplification relied on 60 Vbeta primers (plus 13 Jbeta primers). Sequenced by immunoSEQ multiplex PCR; TCRdb stores in-frame clones only, minus some. Among around 200,000 clones listed, 65% to 80% were seen once. Trimming cost V 0 bases and J 5 bases, with 4 bases left between them. CDR1 DFQATT and CDR2 SNEGSKA come from the germline V gene (reference sequence). This CDR3 is 11 amino acids long. The receptor comes from a man aged 50 to 60 in good health and CMV-seronegative. The sample comprised PBMCs. V and J are TRBV20-1 and TRBJ2-5; unclear D gene. The CDR3 protein is CSARDVETQYF. DNA for the CDR3: TGCAGTGCTAGAGACGTGGAGACCCAGTACTTC.